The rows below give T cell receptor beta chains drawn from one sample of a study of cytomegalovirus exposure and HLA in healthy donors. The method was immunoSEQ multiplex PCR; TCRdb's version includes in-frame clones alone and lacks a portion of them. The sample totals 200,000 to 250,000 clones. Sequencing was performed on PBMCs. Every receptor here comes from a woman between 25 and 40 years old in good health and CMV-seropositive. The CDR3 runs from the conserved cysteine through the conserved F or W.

CDR3: CASSGGQYYGYTF
J: TRBJ1-2
V: TRBV19

CDR3: CASSNPGATEAFF
J: TRBJ1-1
V: TRBV5-1

CDR3: CASSEEGGRNQPQHF
J: TRBJ1-5
V: TRBV2

CDR3: CASGSRPGLAGNEQFF
J: TRBJ2-1
V: TRBV5-6

CDR3: CASTTEAVNYEQYF
J: TRBJ2-7
V: TRBV7-9

CDR3: CASSLQGVGETQYF
J: TRBJ2-5
V: TRBV5-1

CDR3: CASTPGLAGGQETQYF
J: TRBJ2-5
V: TRBV5-1

CDR3: CASSLADRGPGSNQPQHF
J: TRBJ1-5
V: TRBV5-6

CDR3: CASSLDRYSNQPQHF
J: TRBJ1-5
V: TRBV5-8

CDR3: CATGVDRGLYEQYF
J: TRBJ2-7
V: TRBV15

CDR3: CASSGTGNSGANVLTF
J: TRBJ2-6
V: TRBV5-1

CDR3: CASSSGTRQADTQYF
J: TRBJ2-3
V: TRBV5-1

CDR3: CASSTPQTGNTIYF
J: TRBJ1-3
V: TRBV28

CDR3: CASSFERYRGDEKLFF
J: TRBJ1-4
V: TRBV7-8

CDR3: CASSGQGARGQPQHF
J: TRBJ1-5
V: TRBV2

CDR3: CASSQDTQTGGISGANVLTF
J: TRBJ2-6
V: TRBV4-2

CDR3: CASSIEGVTEAFF
J: TRBJ1-1
V: TRBV19

CDR3: CASSQVWDRPSRVNEKLFF
J: TRBJ1-4
V: TRBV4-3

CDR3: CASSPHGTSGSEQFF
J: TRBJ2-1
V: TRBV14

CDR3: CASSYFGSDYGYTF
J: TRBJ1-2
V: TRBV6-6

CDR3: CASSMLAGFSTDTQYF
J: TRBJ2-3
V: TRBV19

CDR3: CASSAGFNYGYTF
J: TRBJ1-2
V: TRBV6-4

CDR3: CASSRSGTKETQYF
J: TRBJ2-5
V: TRBV5-8

CDR3: CASSLAWGLSGNTIYF
J: TRBJ1-3
V: TRBV5-1

CDR3: CASSLTGSNTEAFF
J: TRBJ1-1
V: TRBV5-1

CDR3: CASSLLGIRGYTF
J: TRBJ1-2
V: TRBV5-8

CDR3: CASIPERGTEAFF
J: TRBJ1-1
V: TRBV13

CDR3: CASRRRLAGGVNTQYF
J: TRBJ2-3
V: TRBV27

CDR3: CAITARGQAGELFF
J: TRBJ2-2
V: TRBV10-3

CDR3: CASKGEAPHEQYF
J: -
V: TRBV6-5

CDR3: CAIPTSSYEQYF
J: TRBJ2-7
V: TRBV10-3

CDR3: CASSIGGANTGELFF
J: TRBJ2-2
V: TRBV10-1

CDR3: CASRNPGQASKGNYGYTF
J: TRBJ1-2
V: TRBV7-7

CDR3: CASSQQLAGRRLSTDTQYF
J: TRBJ2-3
V: TRBV4-2

CDR3: CASSLPGTVTYEQYF
J: TRBJ2-7
V: TRBV5-4

CDR3: CASSSDGSSYEQYF
J: TRBJ2-7
V: TRBV7-9

CDR3: CASSVGGPEAFF
J: TRBJ1-1
V: TRBV9

CDR3: CAISARLARDQYF
J: TRBJ2-5
V: TRBV10-3